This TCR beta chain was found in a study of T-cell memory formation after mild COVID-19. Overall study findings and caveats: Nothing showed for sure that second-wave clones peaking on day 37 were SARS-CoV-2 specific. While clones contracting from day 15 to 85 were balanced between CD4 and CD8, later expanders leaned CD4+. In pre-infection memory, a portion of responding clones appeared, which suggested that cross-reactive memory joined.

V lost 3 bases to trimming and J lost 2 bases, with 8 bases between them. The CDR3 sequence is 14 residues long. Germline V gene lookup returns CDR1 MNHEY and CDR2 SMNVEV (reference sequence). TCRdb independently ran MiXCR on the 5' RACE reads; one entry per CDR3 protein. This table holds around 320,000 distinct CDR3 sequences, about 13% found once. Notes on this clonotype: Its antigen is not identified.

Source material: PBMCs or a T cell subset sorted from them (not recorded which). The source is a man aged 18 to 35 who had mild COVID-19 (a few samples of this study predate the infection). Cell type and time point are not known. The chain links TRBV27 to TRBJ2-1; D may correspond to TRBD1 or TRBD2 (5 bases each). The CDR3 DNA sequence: TGTGCCAGCAGTTTTCTGGGGGCCTACAATGAGCAGTTCTTC. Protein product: CASSFLGAYNEQFF.